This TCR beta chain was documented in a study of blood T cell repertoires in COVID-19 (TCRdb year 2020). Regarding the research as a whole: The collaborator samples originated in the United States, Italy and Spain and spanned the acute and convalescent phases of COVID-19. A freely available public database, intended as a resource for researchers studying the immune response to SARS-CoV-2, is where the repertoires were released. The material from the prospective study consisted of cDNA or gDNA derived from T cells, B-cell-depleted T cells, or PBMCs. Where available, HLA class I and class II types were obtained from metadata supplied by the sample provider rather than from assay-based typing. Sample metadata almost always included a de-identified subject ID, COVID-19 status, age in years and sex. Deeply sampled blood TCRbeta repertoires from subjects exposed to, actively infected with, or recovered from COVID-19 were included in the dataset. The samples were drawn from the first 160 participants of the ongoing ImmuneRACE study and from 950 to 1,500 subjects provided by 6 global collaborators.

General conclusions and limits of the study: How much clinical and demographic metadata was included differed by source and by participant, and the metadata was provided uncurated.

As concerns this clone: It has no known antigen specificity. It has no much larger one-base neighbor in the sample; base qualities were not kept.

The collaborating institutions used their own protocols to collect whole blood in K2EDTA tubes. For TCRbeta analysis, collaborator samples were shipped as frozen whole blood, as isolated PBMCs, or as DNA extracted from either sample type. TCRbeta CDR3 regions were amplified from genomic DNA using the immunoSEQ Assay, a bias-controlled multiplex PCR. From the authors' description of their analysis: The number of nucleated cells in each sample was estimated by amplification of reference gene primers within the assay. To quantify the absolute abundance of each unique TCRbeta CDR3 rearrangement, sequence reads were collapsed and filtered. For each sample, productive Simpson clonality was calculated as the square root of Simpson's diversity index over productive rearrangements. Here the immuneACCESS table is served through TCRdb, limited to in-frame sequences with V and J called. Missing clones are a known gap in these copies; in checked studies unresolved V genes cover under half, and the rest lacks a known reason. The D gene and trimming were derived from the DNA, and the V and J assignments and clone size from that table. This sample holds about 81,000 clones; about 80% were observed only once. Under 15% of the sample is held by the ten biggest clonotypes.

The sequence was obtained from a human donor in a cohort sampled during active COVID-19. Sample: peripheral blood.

The nucleotide sequence is TGTGCCAGCAGCTTGTCGCCGGGACAGGGGTTAGGAAACACCATATATTTT. Translated, it reads CASSLSPGQGLGNTIYF. Rearrangement joined TRBV7-6 to TRBJ1-3, with 10 bases in between that match TRBD1. For CDR1 and CDR2, the germline V gene lists SGHVS and FNYEAQ. The CDR3 sequence holds 17 residues, the cysteine and phenylalanine included. The CDR3 DNA has 51 bases and is translated from base 1. Germline trimming: 3 bases from V, 4 bases from J; junction bases outside gene matches: 9.